One and the same sample provided the 32 T cell receptor beta chains below, sequenced in a study of cytomegalovirus exposure and HLA in healthy donors. A multiplex PCR was run with 60 Vbeta primers and 13 Jbeta primers. TCRdb's table, derived via immunoSEQ multiplex PCR, lists solely in-frame clones and lacks some. The sample lists around 100,000 clones, 78% seen once, with 4% to 5.5% in the top ten. Sequences were obtained from PBMCs. These TCRs come from a male donor in good health and CMV-seropositive.

This chain uses TRBV7-3 with TRBJ2-5, with D perhaps TRBD1 (5 bases). Trimming stripped 3 bases from V and 5 bases from J, with 7 bases between. This CDR3 is 12 amino acids long. Germline V gives CDR1 SGHTA, CDR2 FQGTGA. The CDR3 loop reads CASSFPGETQYF. In DNA form, the CDR3 reads TGTGCCAGCAGCTTCCCAGGGGAGACCCAGTACTTC.

This clone was picked up a small number of times. The V and J genes are TRBV28 and TRBJ2-3; no reliable D call. The CDR3 loop spans 11 amino acids. V was shortened by 6 bases and J by 3 bases, with 4 bases between the two germline ends. Looked up from germline, CDR1 is MDHEN and CDR2 is SYDVKM. The CDR3: CASSRTDTQYF. As DNA, the CDR3 is TGTGCCAGCAGCAGGACAGATACGCAGTATTTT. The full variable domain, in which reference TRBV28 and TRBJ2-3 provide the parts outside the CDR3, is DVKVTQSSRYLVKRTGEKVFLECVQDMDHENMFWYRQDPGLGLRLIYFSYDVKMKEKGDIPEGYSVSREKKERFSLILESASTNQTSMYLCASSRTDTQYFGPGTRLTVL.

This clone was recorded a few times. The CDR3 nucleotides are TGTGCCAGCAGCTTGGTCGGTGGGGCCAGACCAACCGGGGAGCTGTTTTTT. This encodes CASSLVGGARPTGELFF. V is TRBV5-5 and J is TRBJ2-2, with D perhaps TRBD1 (5 bases). The germline V gene has CDR1 SGHKS and CDR2 YYEKEE (reference sequence). The CDR3 consists of 17 residues. V was trimmed by 0 bases and J by 5 bases, leaving 17 bases between them.

This rearrangement joins TRBV28 to TRBJ1-5, with 8 bases that match TRBD1. The J segment lost 7 bases and the V segment lost 4 bases, leaving 6 bases of the junction unmatched. CDR3 length: 14 amino acids. Germline CDR1 reads MDHEN; CDR2 reads SYDVKM. DNA for the CDR3: TGTGCCAGCAGTTCCCAGGGGGCACACCAGCCCCAGCATTTT. Its translation is CASSSQGAHQPQHF.

The chain carries TRBV19 and TRBJ2-2, with D maybe TRBD1 (6 bases). The CDR3 extends over 15 amino acids. Trimming removed 2 bases at V and 3 bases at J, with 10 bases between. CDR1 is LNHDA, CDR2 SQIVND, per germline (reference sequence). In DNA form, the CDR3 reads TGTGCCAGTAGTATATCAGGACAGCACACCGGGGAGCTGTTTTTT. Residues: CASSISGQHTGELFF. The full variable domain, in which reference TRBV19 and TRBJ2-2 provide the parts outside the CDR3, is DGGITQSPKYLFRKEGQNVTLSCEQNLNHDAMYWYRQDPGQGLRLIYYSQIVNDFQKGDIAEGYSVSREKKESFPLTVTSAQKNPTAFYLCASSISGQHTGELFFGEGSRLTVL.

V gene TRBV6-5 combines with J gene TRBJ2-7; tentatively, D is TRBD2 (5 bases). The V gene lost 0 bases and the J gene lost 6 bases, with 9 bases spanning the gap. The CDR3 spans 13 residues. Germline CDR1 and CDR2: MNHEY and SVGAGI. For the CDR3, the DNA is TGTGCCAGCAGTTACTCGTGGACTTCCGAGCAGTACTTC. Protein: CASSYSWTSEQYF.

The rearrangement joins TRBV18 to TRBJ1-3, with no clear D. This CDR3 is built from 16 residues. V gave up 3 bases and J gave up 1 base, with 13 bases separating them. The germline V gene encodes CDR1 KGHSH and CDR2 LQKENI. CDR3 coding DNA: TGTGCCAGCTCACCCCCCAGAATCCGATCTGGAAACACCATATATTTT. Translating gives CASSPPRIRSGNTIYF.

The rearrangement joins TRBV5-1 to TRBJ2-5; 9 bases match TRBD2. The V gene's germline CDR1 is SGHRS and CDR2 YFSETQ. This CDR3 comprises 16 residues. V shed 2 bases, J shed 5 bases, and the junction held 10 bases outside the gene matches. The CDR3 bases are TGCGCCAGCAGCTTAGAGCGACAGCGGGGGGCGGAGACCCAGTACTTC. This translates into CASSLERQRGAETQYF. Full variable domain (remainder filled in from reference TRBV5-1 and TRBJ2-5): KAGVTQTPRYLIKTRGQQVTLSCSPISGHRSVSWYQQTPGQGLQFLFEYFSETQRNKGNFPGRFSGRQFSNSRSEMNVSTLELGDSALYLCASSLERQRGAETQYFGPGTRLLVL.

V usage is TRBV5-1 and J usage is TRBJ2-7, with TRBD2 identical over 7 bases. The trim removed 4 bases at V and 0 bases at J, leaving 4 bases unmatched. From germline, CDR1 is SGHRS and CDR2 YFSETQ. This CDR3 has 14 amino acids. CDR3 sequence reads: CASSNGLVSYEQYF. DNA of the CDR3: TGCGCCAGCAGCAACGGACTAGTCTCCTACGAGCAGTACTTC.

This chain connects TRBV28 to TRBJ1-4; 7 nucleotides line up with TRBD1. CDR1 is MDHEN and CDR2 is SYDVKM in the germline V gene. V trimming: 5 bases; J trimming: 6 bases; junction bases outside the gene matches: 6. The CDR3 contains 14 residues. The CDR3 protein is CASSGPGQYEKLFF. CDR3 DNA: TGTGCCAGCAGTGGACCGGGACAGTATGAAAAACTGTTTTTT.

This clone occurred once. The rearrangement joins TRBV7-2 to TRBJ1-1; D is perhaps TRBD1 (5 bases). Trimming cost V 1 base and J 1 base, with 10 bases left between them. Germline assignment: CDR1 SGHTA and CDR2 FQGNSA. The CDR3 runs 15 residues. The CDR3 sequence: CASSLVSGPNTEAFF. In DNA, the CDR3 is TGTGCCAGCAGCTTAGTGTCAGGGCCGAACACTGAAGCTTTCTTT.

The chain recombines TRBV11-3 with TRBJ2-1; TRBD2 agrees at 9 bases. J was trimmed by 6 bases and V by 1 base; bases with no gene match: 4. CDR3 length: 15 residues. Germline V gene lookup returns CDR1 SGHNT and CDR2 YENEEA. In DNA, the CDR3 is TGTGCCAGCAGCTTAGGACTAGCGGATCCCAATGAGCAGTTCTTC. Translating gives CASSLGLADPNEQFF.

The chain couples TRBV18 to TRBJ2-5; 15 nucleotides align to TRBD2. The CDR3 is 18 residues long. The V gene end was trimmed by 0 bases and the J gene end by 4 bases; junction bases not matched to a gene: 6. In germline, CDR1 is KGHSH, CDR2 LQKENI. The CDR3 coding sequence is TGTGCCAGCTCACCACCGGGACTAGCGGGAGGAGGTCCAGAGACCCAGTACTTC. It specifies CASSPPGLAGGGPETQYF. Complete variable domain (other parts from reference TRBV18 and TRBJ2-5): NAGVMQNPRHLVRRRGQEARLRCSPMKGHSHVYWYRQLPEEGLKFMVYLQKENIIDESGMPKERFSAEFPKEGPSILRIQQVVRGDSAAYFCASSPPGLAGGGPETQYFGPGTRLLVL.

This clone was found once. The J gene is TRBJ1-2, the V gene TRBV6-5; the match to TRBD1 covers 8 bases. The junction had 8 bases not matched to a gene; V was cut back by 5 bases and J by 3 bases. The CDR3 is 15 residues long. Germline V gives CDR1 MNHEY, CDR2 SVGAGI. This CDR3 is CASSHRQGSDYGYTF. The CDR3 nucleotides read TGTGCCAGCAGTCACCGACAGGGGTCGGACTATGGCTACACCTTC.

This sequence joins TRBV21-1 and TRBJ2-3; the tabulated D call, TRBD1, remains unverified against the DNA. TRBV21-1 is classified as a pseudogene. The CDR3 extends over 14 amino acids. In DNA, the CDR3 is TGTGCCAGCAGCAACCCCGACCAGACAGGGAAGGTGAATTTT. Its protein product is CASSNPDQTGKVNF.

The CDR3 nucleotides read TGTGCCAGCAGCCAAGTGGCATCGAACACTGAAGCTTTCTTT. This encodes CASSQVASNTEAFF. J is TRBJ1-1 and V is TRBV14; D is undetermined. This CDR3 has 14 amino acids. The germline V and J ends were trimmed by 1 base and 1 base, with 7 bases remaining between them. Germline V gene sequence: CDR1 SGHDN, CDR2 FVKESK.

The rearrangement uses TRBV2 and TRBJ1-5; unclear D gene. This CDR3 comprises 11 residues. The germline V and J ends were trimmed by 8 bases and 6 bases, with 8 bases remaining between them. CDR1 and CDR2 (germline): SNHLY, FYNNEI. CDR3 sequence reads: CASCPGQPQHF. DNA for the CDR3: TGTGCCAGCTGCCCCGGTCAGCCCCAGCATTTT.

V and J are TRBV19 and TRBJ1-2; 8 nucleotides agree with TRBD1. The CDR3 extends over 13 amino acids. Per the germline V gene, CDR1 is LNHDA and CDR2 is SQIVND (reference sequence). Trimming removed 0 bases from V and 6 bases from J; junction bases left unmatched: 0. CDR3 amino acids: CASSIEQGDGYTF. The CDR3 bases are TGTGCCAGTAGTATAGAACAGGGGGATGGCTACACCTTC.

This chain links TRBV5-6 with TRBJ2-5; tentatively, D is TRBD1 (6 bases). Per the germline V gene, CDR1 is SGHDT and CDR2 is YYEEEE. The CDR3 loop spans 15 amino acids. The V gene lost 0 bases and the J gene lost 5 bases, with 14 bases spanning the gap. The CDR3: CASSLVLGAQETQYF. CDR3 nucleotides: TGTGCCAGCAGCTTGGTGTTGGGGGCGCAGGAGACCCAGTACTTC.

J is TRBJ2-7 and V is TRBV2; TRBD2 might be the D (6 bases). This CDR3 is 16 amino acids long. Germline values: CDR1 SNHLY, CDR2 FYNNEI. The V end lost 1 base, the J end lost 0 bases, and 13 bases lay between the germline ends. CDR3 bases: TGTGCCAGCAGTGAAGTGGCGGGGTCCTACTCCTACGAGCAGTACTTC. It specifies CASSEVAGSYSYEQYF.

The chain carries TRBV5-1 and TRBJ2-5, with 13 bases fitting TRBD2. This CDR3 region has 16 residues. Germline lookup yields CDR1 SGHRS and CDR2 YFSETQ. The junction had 7 bases not matched to a gene; V was cut back by 4 bases and J by 4 bases. As DNA, the CDR3 is TGCGCCAGCAGCAGGACTAGCGGGGGTTTCCGAGAGACCCAGTACTTC. This gives the protein CASSRTSGGFRETQYF.

The chain combines TRBV5-1 with TRBJ1-1; D gene unclear. Germline assignment: CDR1 SGHRS and CDR2 YFSETQ. There are 17 residues in the CDR3. V was trimmed by 4 bases and J by 0 bases, leaving 19 bases between them. The CDR3 region has the DNA TGCGCCAGCAGCCTAGGAGGGCCTAGACTGATGAACACTGAAGCTTTCTTT. Its protein is CASSLGGPRLMNTEAFF.

The sample holds a few counts of this clone. The chain employs TRBV4-2 and TRBJ1-4, with 11 bases fitting TRBD1. CDR1 and CDR2 (germline): LGHNA, YNFKEQ. The CDR3 consists of 17 residues. V shed 1 base, J shed 3 bases, and the junction held 4 bases outside the gene matches. The CDR3 sequence: CASSQGDRGLANEKLFF. CDR3 coding DNA: TGTGCCAGCAGCCAAGGGGACAGGGGGTTAGCTAATGAAAAACTGTTTTTT.

This chain uses TRBV6-6 with TRBJ1-1, with D uncertain. This CDR3 contains 13 residues. Germline assignment: CDR1 MNHNY and CDR2 SVGAGI (reference sequence). The V end lost 6 bases, the J end lost 1 base, and 9 bases lay between the germline ends. CDR3 DNA: TGTGCCAGCAGAGCCCAAGCGAACACTGAAGCTTTCTTT. This sequence encodes CASRAQANTEAFF.

This clone has just one count. The rearrangement uses TRBV7-6 and TRBJ2-7; 10 bases line up with TRBD1. With 5 bases clipped from V and 2 bases from J, the junction kept 6 bases outside the gene matches. The germline V gene encodes CDR1 SGHVS and CDR2 FNYEAQ. This CDR3 region has 15 residues. CDR3 amino acids: CASSLGQGGTYEQYF. The CDR3 DNA is TGTGCCAGCAGCCTAGGACAGGGGGGGACCTACGAGCAGTACTTC.

The rearrangement links TRBV4-1 to TRBJ2-7; unclear D gene. CDR3 length: 15 amino acids. V lost 0 bases and J 2 bases, leaving 11 bases between the germline ends. Germline CDR1 is MGHRA and CDR2 is YSYEKL. In DNA form, the CDR3 reads TGCGCCAGCAGCCAAGATCCTCGGTCTGCCTACGAGCAGTACTTC. Residues: CASSQDPRSAYEQYF.

The V gene is TRBV28, the J gene TRBJ2-7; the D gene is possibly TRBD2 (5 bases). This CDR3 is 18 amino acids long. The V and J ends lost 5 bases and 6 bases respectively, with 29 bases between them. The germline CDR1 and CDR2 sequences are MDHEN and SYDVKM. Written as DNA, the CDR3 is TGTGCCAGCAGTCCCTCCCACGGACTGGGAAGCTTATCGAGCGAGCAGTACTTC. Protein product: CASSPSHGLGSLSSEQYF.

The chain joins TRBV19 to TRBJ1-4, with a tentative D call TRBD1 (5 bases). Germline V gives CDR1 LNHDA, CDR2 SQIVND (reference sequence). Trimming took off 9 bases at V and 8 bases at J, with 22 bases between the two ends. The length of the CDR3 is 15 residues. This chain's CDR3 is CASSWPSGQGEKLFF. The CDR3 region has the DNA TGTGCCAGCAGTTGGCCTTCAGGGCAGGGCGAAAAACTGTTTTTT.

The rearrangement joins TRBV30 to TRBJ1-5; 7 bases are shared with TRBD1. The germline V gene encodes CDR1 GTSNPN and CDR2 SVGIG (reference sequence). This CDR3 is 13 amino acids long. DNA of the CDR3: TGTGCGGCGAGACAGGGTCGAAATCAGCCCCAGCATTTT. Amino acids: CAARQGRNQPQHF.

The V gene is TRBV4-1, the J gene TRBJ2-7, with TRBD2 identical over 8 bases. The CDR3 length is 16 residues. From germline, CDR1 is MGHRA and CDR2 YSYEKL. J lost 0 bases, V lost 4 bases, and 8 bases had no gene match. In DNA form, the CDR3 reads TGCGCCAGCAGCCCTCTAGCGGGTAAAAGCTCCTACGAGCAGTACTTC. Translation gives CASSPLAGKSSYEQYF.

The chain recombines TRBV27 with TRBJ1-5; D unresolved. Germline CDR1 MNHEY, CDR2 SMNVEV (reference sequence). V lost 2 bases and J lost 1, with 9 bases in between. The CDR3 covers 15 residues. This CDR3 is CASSLIAGSNQPQHF. In DNA form, the CDR3 reads TGTGCCAGCAGTTTAATTGCGGGAAGCAATCAGCCCCAGCATTTT.

The chain employs TRBV9 and TRBJ2-7; D gene uncertain. Trimming removed 0 bases at V and 0 bases at J, with 7 bases between. Germline-derived CDR1 and CDR2 are SGDLS and YYNGEE. This CDR3 is built from 14 residues. CDR3 sequence (DNA): TGTGCCAGCAGCGTAGGGGCAGTCTCCTACGAGCAGTACTTC. Its translation: CASSVGAVSYEQYF. Full variable domain (missing parts from reference TRBV9 and TRBJ2-7): DSGVTQTPKHLITATGQRVTLRCSPRSGDLSVYWYQQSLDQGLQFLIQYYNGEERAKGNILERFSAQQFPDLHSELNLSSLELGDSALYFCASSVGAVSYEQYFGPGTRLTVT.